These 27 T cell receptor beta chains originate from one sample sequenced in a study of shared clonotypes between healthy human individuals. Only in-frame clones appear in the TCRdb table, and some are missing; sequencing was by immunoSEQ multiplex PCR. The sample consists of roughly 2 million clones, around 95% of them appearing once. What was sequenced was naive CD4+ T cells sorted from blood. This sample's subset: CD45RA+ positively selected. The receptors were sampled from a man aged 18 to 30 in good health.

In the case of this clone: Other nucleotide sequences from this sample produce the same CDR3. The chain links TRBV6-6 to TRBJ1-3; no clear D gene. V gave up 0 bases and J gave up 0 bases, with 3 bases separating them. Per germline, CDR1 MNHNY and CDR2 SVGAGI (reference sequence). The CDR3 extends over 14 amino acids. DNA for the CDR3: TGTGCCAGCAGTTACTCGGTCTCTGGAAACACCATATATTTT. Its translation: CASSYSVSGNTIYF.

The chain couples TRBV6-4 to TRBJ2-3; D ambiguous. V shed 5 bases and J shed 2 bases, with 11 bases lying between them. Germline V gene sequence: CDR1 MRHNA, CDR2 SNTAGT. The CDR3 is 14 residues long. CDR3 protein: CASSWTATTDTQYF. The CDR3 DNA is TGTGCCAGCAGTTGGACCGCGACCACAGATACGCAGTATTTT.

The chain joins TRBV21-1 to TRBJ1-1. TRBV21-1 is shown as a pseudogene. The length of the CDR3 is 16 residues. CDR3 loop: CASTIAEEGMNTEAFF. CDR3 sequence (DNA): TGTGCCAGCACCATTGCAGAGGAGGGGATGAACACTGAAGCTTTCTTT.

V is TRBV11-2 and J is TRBJ1-4, with a possible D match to TRBD1 (6 bases). The CDR3 is 15 amino acids. The germline V gene has CDR1 SGHAT and CDR2 FQNNGV. Trimming removed 1 base at V and 5 bases at J, with 11 bases between. The CDR3 bases are TGTGCCAGCAGCTTAGGTCTAAGGGGGAATGAAAAACTGTTTTTT. Its protein product is CASSLGLRGNEKLFF.

The J gene is TRBJ2-1, the V gene TRBV5-1; 12 nucleotides line up with TRBD2. Germline V lookup: CDR1 SGHRS, CDR2 YFSETQ. CDR3 size: 16 residues. J gave up 9 bases and V 3 bases, and 10 bases lay outside the gene matches. CDR3: CASSSMTSGSGGEQFF. CDR3 in DNA: TGCGCCAGCAGCTCAATGACTAGCGGGAGCGGTGGTGAGCAGTTCTTC. Together with reference TRBV5-1 and TRBJ2-1, the CDR3 gives the full variable domain: KAGVTQTPRYLIKTRGQQVTLSCSPISGHRSVSWYQQTPGQGLQFLFEYFSETQRNKGNFPGRFSGRQFSNSRSEMNVSTLELGDSALYLCASSSMTSGSGGEQFFGPGTRLTVL.

Worth noting for this clone: Within the sample, other DNA sequences also encode this same CDR3. The chain has TRBV30 and TRBJ1-5, with 9 bases that match TRBD1. The trim removed 5 bases at V and 5 bases at J, leaving 4 bases unmatched. Germline loops: CDR1 GTSNPN, CDR2 SVGIG (reference sequence). The CDR3 is 13 amino acids. This CDR3 is CAWGQGRDQPQHF. The CDR3 DNA reads as TGTGCCTGGGGACAGGGGAGGGATCAGCCCCAGCATTTT.

This clone was counted a single time. V gene TRBV18 combines with J gene TRBJ1-3, with TRBD1 as a possible D gene (6 bases). Trimming took off 5 bases at V and 0 bases at J, with 11 bases between the two ends. The CDR3 consists of 15 residues. Looked up from germline, CDR1 is KGHSH and CDR2 is LQKENI. The CDR3 DNA sequence: TGTGCCAGCTCAACGGACAGATACTCTGGAAACACCATATATTTT. This sequence encodes CASSTDRYSGNTIYF. Looking up the rest from reference TRBV18 and TRBJ1-3 gives the full variable domain: NAGVMQNPRHLVRRRGQEARLRCSPMKGHSHVYWYRQLPEEGLKFMVYLQKENIIDESGMPKERFSAEFPKEGPSILRIQQVVRGDSAAYFCASSTDRYSGNTIYFGEGSWLTVV.

The V and J genes are TRBV7-2 and TRBJ2-1; 8 bases match TRBD1. The germline gives CDR1 SGHTA, CDR2 FQGNSA. The J segment lost 2 bases and the V segment lost 5 bases, leaving 5 bases of the junction unmatched. The CDR3 has 15 amino acids. CDR3 residues: CASSVDRGTYNEQFF. The CDR3 bases are TGTGCCAGCAGCGTCGACAGGGGAACCTACAATGAGCAGTTCTTC.

The rearrangement uses TRBV15 and TRBJ1-2; TRBD1 aligns across 7 bases. With 3 bases clipped from V and 7 bases from J, the junction kept 5 bases outside the gene matches. CDR3 length equals 13 residues. Germline-derived CDR1 and CDR2 are LNHNV and YYDKDF (reference sequence). The CDR3 bases are TGTGCCACCAGCAGCACACAGGGGCTTGGCTACACCTTC. Translation gives CATSSTQGLGYTF.

The genes are TRBV4-1 and TRBJ2-3; possibly TRBD2 for D (6 bases). V dropped 0 bases and J dropped 0 bases, with 13 bases sitting between them. Germline V lookup: CDR1 MGHRA, CDR2 YSYEKL. The CDR3 is 17 amino acids. The CDR3: CASSQDWDLTSTDTQYF. CDR3 DNA sequence: TGCGCCAGCAGCCAAGATTGGGACTTAACTAGCACAGATACGCAGTATTTT.

The rearrangement uses TRBV28 and TRBJ1-2; D unclear. The CDR3 is 11 amino acids. Germline assignment: CDR1 MDHEN and CDR2 SYDVKM. Between the trimmed V and J ends, which lost 11 bases and 8 bases, there was a span of 15 bases. CDR3 protein: CALTEDEGYTF. The CDR3 DNA follows: TGTGCCTTGACTGAGGACGAGGGCTACACCTTC.

The genes are TRBV2 and TRBJ1-2; D is uncertain. This CDR3 contains 10 residues. V lost 7 bases, J lost 6 bases, and 6 bases lay in between. The germline V gene has CDR1 SNHLY and CDR2 FYNNEI. The CDR3 region is CASTGDGYTF. The CDR3 DNA sequence: TGTGCCAGCACCGGGGATGGCTACACCTTC.

This chain links TRBV15 with TRBJ1-5; 8 positions agree with TRBD1. The J segment lost 1 base and the V segment lost 1 base, leaving 0 bases of the junction unmatched. Germline CDR1 reads LNHNV; CDR2 reads YYDKDF (reference sequence). The CDR3 covers 15 residues. CDR3 nucleotide sequence: TGTGCCACCAGCAGAGCAGGGGGCAGCAATCAGCCCCAGCATTTT. This encodes CATSRAGGSNQPQHF.

Concerning this clone itself: Other nucleotide sequences from this sample produce the same CDR3. The V call is TRBV6-5, the J call TRBJ1-6; 7 nucleotides match TRBD1. J was trimmed by 7 bases and V by 0 bases; bases with no gene match: 3. The CDR3 runs to 15 residues. The germline V gene has CDR1 MNHEY and CDR2 SVGAGI. DNA for the CDR3: TGTGCCAGCAGTTACTCCGGGACAGTCAATTCACCCCTCCACTTT. The encoded protein is CASSYSGTVNSPLHF.

The chain carries TRBV5-1 and TRBJ2-1; 7 nucleotides align to TRBD1. The CDR3 contains 13 residues. Trimming at V came to 3 bases and at J to 12 bases, leaving 9 bases not matched to a gene. Germline V gene data show CDR1 as SGHRS and CDR2 as YFSETQ. This chain's CDR3 is CASSSDRLGGQFF. CDR3 coding DNA: TGCGCCAGCAGCTCGGACAGGCTTGGTGGGCAGTTCTTC. Combining the CDR3 with reference TRBV5-1 and TRBJ2-1 gives the whole variable domain KAGVTQTPRYLIKTRGQQVTLSCSPISGHRSVSWYQQTPGQGLQFLFEYFSETQRNKGNFPGRFSGRQFSNSRSEMNVSTLELGDSALYLCASSSDRLGGQFFGPGTRLTVL.

The rearrangement links TRBV19 to TRBJ1-2, with D maybe TRBD1 (5 bases). CDR3 length: 13 amino acids. The V and J ends lost 3 bases and 5 bases respectively, with 10 bases between them. Germline assignment: CDR1 LNHDA and CDR2 SQIVND (reference sequence). The CDR3 region has the DNA TGTGCCAGTAGTATTGGGACTCCTTATGGCTACACCTTC. This codes for CASSIGTPYGYTF.

The chain combines TRBV30 with TRBJ1-3; D perhaps matches TRBD1 (6 bases). The V gene lost 2 bases and the J gene lost 3 bases, with 14 bases spanning the gap. This CDR3 has 15 amino acids. In germline, CDR1 is GTSNPN, CDR2 SVGIG (reference sequence). DNA of the CDR3: TGTGCCTGGAGTAGTGGGGGGGCAGGTGGAAACACCATATATTTT. Amino acid sequence: CAWSSGGAGGNTIYF.

V is TRBV7-9 and J is TRBJ1-1, with 7 bases that match TRBD1. CDR3 size: 17 residues. V lost 5 bases to trimming and J lost 7 bases; unmatched junction nucleotides: 19. Germline V lookup: CDR1 SEHNR, CDR2 FQNEAQ (reference sequence). CDR3 residues: CASSNDIGTDFPLEAFF. The CDR3 nucleotides read TGTGCCAGCAGCAACGATATTGGGACAGACTTTCCCCTTGAAGCTTTCTTT.

The chain joins TRBV5-1 to TRBJ2-5, with 7 bases matching TRBD2. Trimming took 4 bases from V and 2 from J; bases not matched to a gene: 11. This CDR3 is built from 16 residues. Per germline, CDR1 SGHRS and CDR2 YFSETQ. Here the CDR3 DNA reads TGCGCCAGCAGCCCCAGACTAGCATCGGGGCAAGAGACCCAGTACTTC. As protein: CASSPRLASGQETQYF.

As regards this clone: A read error may account for a junction end that differs from germline. The chain carries TRBV7-7 and TRBJ2-5, with TRBD2 matching over 11 bases. Germline V gene lookup returns CDR1 SSHAT and CDR2 FNYEAQ (reference sequence). CDR3 length: 16 residues. CDR3 protein: CASSPGLADNQETQYF. CDR3 DNA sequence: TGTGCTAGCAGCCCGGGACTAGCGGATAACCAAGAGACCCAGTACTTC.

The genes are TRBV5-4 and TRBJ2-3; 12 positions match TRBD2. Germline V gene lookup returns CDR1 SGHNT and CDR2 YYREEE (reference sequence). Trimming cost V 0 bases and J 5 bases; bases outside gene matches: 1. The CDR3 contains 15 residues. CDR3 amino acids: CASSLGGLAGDTQYF. DNA of the CDR3: TGTGCCAGCAGCTTGGGGGGACTAGCGGGAGATACGCAGTATTTT.

CDR3 sequence reads: CASSLMGGPRETQYF. Written as DNA, the CDR3 is TGCGCCAGCAGCCTGATGGGAGGGCCGCGGGAGACCCAGTACTTC. V gene TRBV4-1 combines with J gene TRBJ2-5, with 7 nucleotides matching TRBD2. V lost 4 bases and J lost 5; bases outside the gene matches: 10. CDR1 MGHRA and CDR2 YSYEKL come from the germline V gene. The CDR3 is made up of 15 amino acids.

This clone has only one observation. The same CDR3 is also encoded by other DNA sequences in this sample. V and J are TRBV2 and TRBJ2-2, with D tentatively TRBD1 or TRBD2 (5 bases each). Germline CDR1 is SNHLY and CDR2 is FYNNEI. The ends were cut back, 6 bases at V and 7 bases at J, with 6 bases in the middle. The CDR3 contains 11 residues. The CDR3 reads CASRRGGELFF. In DNA, the CDR3 is TGTGCCAGCAGGAGGGGCGGGGAGCTGTTTTTT.

The chain carries TRBV7-9 and TRBJ2-2; 8 bases align to TRBD2. Germline CDR1 reads SEHNR; CDR2 reads FQNEAQ (reference sequence). Unmatched junction bases numbered 9, after V lost 7 bases and J lost 5 bases. The CDR3 length is 15 residues. This CDR3 reads CASTNRLAGTGELFF. Here the CDR3 DNA reads TGTGCCAGCACAAATCGGTTAGCGGGGACCGGGGAGCTGTTTTTT.

This clone was counted between two and nine times. This CDR3 is also generated by other DNA sequences in the sample. The chain combines TRBV5-1 with TRBJ2-3, with D hard to call. V was shortened by 0 bases and J by 0 bases, with 2 bases between the two germline ends. The germline V gene has CDR1 SGHRS and CDR2 YFSETQ. The CDR3 is 13 residues long. The CDR3 nucleotides are TGCGCCAGCAGCTTGGGTAGCACAGATACGCAGTATTTT. Translating gives CASSLGSTDTQYF.

V and J are TRBV2 and TRBJ2-4; tentative D call: TRBD2 (7 bases). Germline CDR1 and CDR2: SNHLY and FYNNEI. CDR3 length equals 14 residues. V was shortened by 5 bases and J by 6 bases, with 14 bases between the two germline ends. CDR3: CASSRGGDTNIQYF. CDR3 DNA: TGTGCCAGCAGTAGGGGGGGCGACACAAACATTCAGTACTTC.

This clone was recorded a few times. V and J are TRBV4-1 and TRBJ1-6; D may be TRBD1 (6 bases). V lost 0 bases and J 0 bases, leaving 15 bases between the germline ends. CDR3 size: 19 residues. Per the germline V gene, CDR1 is MGHRA and CDR2 is YSYEKL. The CDR3 region is CASSQDRGGLGSYNSPLHF. The CDR3 bases are TGCGCCAGCAGCCAAGACCGGGGGGGGCTCGGCTCCTATAATTCACCCCTCCACTTT.